The 9 T cell receptor beta chains given below trace back to one sample, sequenced in a study of chemoradiotherapy in HPV16-positive cancers. Data came from immunoSEQ multiplex PCR; TCRdb stores just in-frame clones and leaves some out. Among about 3,000 clones listed, roughly 70% were seen once. The material was obtained from a patient who underwent chemoradiotherapy. These receptors were collected from a human donor with HPV-associated anogenital cancer.

The V gene is TRBV9, the J gene TRBJ1-2; tentatively, D is TRBD1 (6 bases). This CDR3 spans 15 amino acids. Trimming cost V 4 bases and J 4 bases, with 17 bases left between them. Germline V lookup: CDR1 SGDLS, CDR2 YYNGEE. This chain's CDR3 is CASSTGQPGIYGYTF. Here the CDR3 DNA reads TGTGCCAGCAGCACCGGACAGCCGGGGATCTATGGCTACACCTTC.

V usage is TRBV2 and J usage is TRBJ1-1; D is uncertain. The CDR3 has 13 amino acids. Germline V lookup: CDR1 SNHLY, CDR2 FYNNEI. Trimming left V 6 bases short and J 4 bases short, with 12 bases between. In DNA, the CDR3 is TGTGCCAGCAGGCCTCCTGGGCCCACTGAAGCTTTCTTT. Amino acids: CASRPPGPTEAFF.

The chain uses TRBV30 and TRBJ2-5, with TRBD2 matching over 14 bases. Judging by the DNA end, TRBJ2-7 fits better; the J call may be wrong. The CDR3 has 15 residues. Per germline, CDR1 GTSNPN and CDR2 SVGIG (reference sequence). CDR3 sequence: CAWSQGLAGAYEQYF. Here the CDR3 DNA reads TGTGCCTGGAGTCAGGGACTAGCGGGGGCCTACGAGCAGTACTTC.

V gene TRBV30 combines with J gene TRBJ1-4, with D uncertain. Per germline, CDR1 GTSNPN and CDR2 SVGIG (reference sequence). V shed 2 bases and J shed 3 bases, with 7 bases lying between them. The CDR3 has 13 residues. The CDR3 sequence: CAWSPGANEKLFF. The CDR3, as DNA: TGTGCCTGGAGTCCCGGGGCTAATGAAAAACTGTTTTTT.

The chain recombines TRBV29-1 with TRBJ2-3; D might be TRBD1 or TRBD2, each matching 5 bases. V lost 6 bases and J lost 1, with 11 bases in between. CDR1 and CDR2 from the germline V gene are SQVTM and ANQGSEA. The length of the CDR3 is 13 residues. The CDR3 DNA is TGCAGCGTGCCCCGGGGCGGCACAGATACGCAGTATTTT. Amino acids: CSVPRGGTDTQYF.

The genes are TRBV19 and TRBJ1-1; TRBD1 might be the D (5 bases). V lost 6 bases, J lost 4 bases, and 15 bases lay in between. Germline values: CDR1 LNHDA, CDR2 SQIVND (reference sequence). This CDR3 spans 14 amino acids. The CDR3 DNA sequence: TGTGCCAGTAGCCGCCAGGGCGGTATCACTGAAGCTTTCTTT. This encodes CASSRQGGITEAFF.

Written as DNA, the CDR3 is TGTGCCATCAGTGACCCGAACAGGGTACAAGGTTGGACCCAGTACTTC. Translation gives CAISDPNRVQGWTQYF. The chain links TRBV10-3 to TRBJ2-5, with D possibly TRBD1 on 6 matching bases. CDR1 is ENHRY and CDR2 is SYGVKD in the germline V gene. Trimming left V 3 bases short and J 7 bases short, with 21 bases between. CDR3 length: 16 residues.

The chain uses TRBV9 and TRBJ1-1, with D possibly being TRBD1 (5 bases). Trimming removed 0 bases from V and 4 bases from J, with 10 bases in between. CDR1 is SGDLS and CDR2 is YYNGEE in the germline V gene. This CDR3 spans 14 amino acids. DNA for the CDR3: TGTGCCAGCAGCGTAGGGGTGGGGGGCACTGAAGCTTTCTTT. This sequence encodes CASSVGVGGTEAFF.

This sequence joins TRBV6-6 and TRBJ1-1; D not certain. Germline V lookup: CDR1 MNHNY, CDR2 SVGAGI (reference sequence). The length of the CDR3 is 16 residues. The V end lost 0 bases, the J end lost 5 bases, and 16 bases lay between the germline ends. CDR3: CASSYSQGGFWTEAFF. The DNA of the CDR3 is TGTGCCAGCAGTTACTCGCAAGGAGGATTTTGGACTGAAGCTTTCTTT.